This T cell receptor beta chain was sequenced in a study of cytomegalovirus exposure and HLA in healthy donors. The CDR3 is 16 amino acids. In germline, CDR1 is MNHEY, CDR2 SMNVEV (reference sequence). Trimming took 1 base from V and 7 from J, leaving 20 bases between them. A multiplex PCR was run with 60 Vbeta primers and 13 Jbeta primers. Produced via immunoSEQ multiplex PCR; TCRdb's table is partial and in-frame only. This table has about 140,000 clones, 65% to 80% appearing once. The sample comprised PBMCs. The J gene is TRBJ2-7, the V gene TRBV27, with D possibly being TRBD1 (5 bases). This TCR derives from a man in his forties in good health and CMV-seropositive. The CDR3 region is CASSLYRTLSLSEQYF. The CDR3, as DNA: TGTGCCAGCAGTTTATACAGGACCCTAAGTTTGAGTGAGCAGTACTTC.